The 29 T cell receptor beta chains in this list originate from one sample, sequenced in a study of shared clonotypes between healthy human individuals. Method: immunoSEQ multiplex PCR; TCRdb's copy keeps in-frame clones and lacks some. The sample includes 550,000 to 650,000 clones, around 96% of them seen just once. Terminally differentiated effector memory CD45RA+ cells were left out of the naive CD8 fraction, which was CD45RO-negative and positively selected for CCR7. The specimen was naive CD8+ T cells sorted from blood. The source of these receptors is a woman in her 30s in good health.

The CDR3 spells CASSAPDSYEQYF. CDR3 nucleotides: TGTGCCAGCAGTGCGCCTGATTCCTACGAGCAGTACTTC. The V gene is TRBV6-1, the J gene TRBJ2-7; no reliable D call. Germline-derived CDR1 and CDR2 are MNHNS and SASEGT. This CDR3 region has 13 residues. Trimming removed 4 bases from V and 1 base from J, with 8 bases in between.

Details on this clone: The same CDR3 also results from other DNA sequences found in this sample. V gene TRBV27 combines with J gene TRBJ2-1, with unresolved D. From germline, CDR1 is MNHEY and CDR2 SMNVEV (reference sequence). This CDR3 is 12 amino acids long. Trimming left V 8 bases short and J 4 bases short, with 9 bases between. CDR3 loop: CASSSVYNEQFF. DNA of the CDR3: TGTGCCAGCTCCTCGGTATACAATGAGCAGTTCTTC.

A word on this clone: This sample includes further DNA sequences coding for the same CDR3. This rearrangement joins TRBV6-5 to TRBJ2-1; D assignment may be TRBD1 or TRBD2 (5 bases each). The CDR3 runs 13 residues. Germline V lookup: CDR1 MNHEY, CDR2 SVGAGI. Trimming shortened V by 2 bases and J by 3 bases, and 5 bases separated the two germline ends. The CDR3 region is CASSYGGYNEQFF. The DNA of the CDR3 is TGTGCCAGCAGTTACGGGGGCTACAATGAGCAGTTCTTC.

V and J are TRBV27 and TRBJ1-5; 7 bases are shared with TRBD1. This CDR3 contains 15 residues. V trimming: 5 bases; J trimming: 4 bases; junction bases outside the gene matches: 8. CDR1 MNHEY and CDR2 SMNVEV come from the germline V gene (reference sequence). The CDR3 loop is CASSGAGGGNQPQHF. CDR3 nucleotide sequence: TGTGCCAGCAGTGGCGCAGGGGGGGGGAATCAGCCCCAGCATTTT.

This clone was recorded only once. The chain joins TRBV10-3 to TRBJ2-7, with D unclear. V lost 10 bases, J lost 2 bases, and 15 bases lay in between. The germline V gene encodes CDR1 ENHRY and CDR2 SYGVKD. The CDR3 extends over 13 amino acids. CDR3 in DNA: TGTGCCACCCCTTGGTCAGCGACCTACGAGCAGTACTTC. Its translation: CATPWSATYEQYF.

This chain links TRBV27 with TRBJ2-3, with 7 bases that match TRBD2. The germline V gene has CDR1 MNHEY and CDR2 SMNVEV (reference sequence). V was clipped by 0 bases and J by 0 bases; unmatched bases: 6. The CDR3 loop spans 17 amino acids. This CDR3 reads CASSLSSYGRSTDTQYF. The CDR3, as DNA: TGTGCCAGCAGTTTATCAAGCTACGGGAGGAGCACAGATACGCAGTATTTT.

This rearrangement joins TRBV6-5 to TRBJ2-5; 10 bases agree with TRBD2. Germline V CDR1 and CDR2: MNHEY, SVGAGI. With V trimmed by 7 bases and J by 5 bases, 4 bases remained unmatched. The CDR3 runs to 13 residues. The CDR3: CASNRAGGETQYF. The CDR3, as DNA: TGTGCCAGCAATCGAGCGGGAGGGGAGACCCAGTACTTC.

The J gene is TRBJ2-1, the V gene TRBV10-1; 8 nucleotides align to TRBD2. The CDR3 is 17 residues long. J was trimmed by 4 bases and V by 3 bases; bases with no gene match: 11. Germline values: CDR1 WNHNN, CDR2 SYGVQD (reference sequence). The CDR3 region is CASSESQAGDRYNEQFF. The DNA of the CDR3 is TGCGCCAGCAGTGAATCCCAAGCGGGAGATCGGTACAATGAGCAGTTCTTC.

The CDR3 bases are TGTGCCAGCACTCTAGGGGGGGGAGCTAAAAACATTCAGTACTTC. Encoded protein: CASTLGGGAKNIQYF. The chain uses TRBV2 and TRBJ2-4; TRBD2 might be the D (7 bases). Trimming removed 7 bases at V and 4 bases at J, with 17 bases between. The CDR3 totals 15 residues. Germline CDR1 is SNHLY and CDR2 is FYNNEI.

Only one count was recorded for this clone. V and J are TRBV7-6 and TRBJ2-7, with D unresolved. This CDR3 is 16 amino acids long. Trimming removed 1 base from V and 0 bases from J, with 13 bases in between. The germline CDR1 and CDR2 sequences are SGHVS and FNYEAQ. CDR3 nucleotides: TGTGCCAGCAGCTTAGATCTCGAGGCTGGCTCCTACGAGCAGTACTTC. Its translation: CASSLDLEAGSYEQYF.

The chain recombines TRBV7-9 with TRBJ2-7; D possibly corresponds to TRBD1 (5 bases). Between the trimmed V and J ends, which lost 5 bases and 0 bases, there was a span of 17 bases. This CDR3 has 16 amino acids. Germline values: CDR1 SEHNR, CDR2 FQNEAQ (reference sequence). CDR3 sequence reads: CASSGPPGKSSYEQYF. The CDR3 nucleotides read TGTGCCAGCAGCGGGCCTCCAGGGAAGAGCTCCTACGAGCAGTACTTC.

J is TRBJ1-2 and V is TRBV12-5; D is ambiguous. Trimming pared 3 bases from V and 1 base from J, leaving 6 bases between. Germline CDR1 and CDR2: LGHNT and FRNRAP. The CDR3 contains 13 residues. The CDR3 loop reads CASGFEVNYGYTF. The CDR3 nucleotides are TGTGCTAGTGGTTTTGAGGTTAACTATGGCTACACCTTC.

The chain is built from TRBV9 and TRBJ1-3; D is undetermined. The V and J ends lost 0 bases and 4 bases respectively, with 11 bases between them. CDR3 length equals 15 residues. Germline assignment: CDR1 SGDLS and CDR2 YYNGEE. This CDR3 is CASSVGVGSGNTIYF. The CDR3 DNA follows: TGTGCCAGCAGCGTAGGGGTAGGGTCAGGAAACACCATATATTTT.

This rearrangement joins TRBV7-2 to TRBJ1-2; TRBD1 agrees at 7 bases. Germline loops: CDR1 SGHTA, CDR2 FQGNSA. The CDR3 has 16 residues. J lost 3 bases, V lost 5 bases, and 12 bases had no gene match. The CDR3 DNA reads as TGTGCCAGCAGCCACGACAGGGATGGCTGGGACTATGGCTACACCTTC. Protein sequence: CASSHDRDGWDYGYTF. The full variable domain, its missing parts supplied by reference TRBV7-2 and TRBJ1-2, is GAGVSQSPSNKVTEKGKDVELRCDPISGHTALYWYRQSLGQGLEFLIYFQGNSAPDKSGLPSDRFSAERTGGSVSTLTIQRTQQEDSAVYLCASSHDRDGWDYGYTFGSGTRLTVV.

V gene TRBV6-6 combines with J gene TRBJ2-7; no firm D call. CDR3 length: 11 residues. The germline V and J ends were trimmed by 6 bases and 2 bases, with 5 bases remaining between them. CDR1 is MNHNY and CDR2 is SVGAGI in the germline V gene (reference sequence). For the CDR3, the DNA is TGTGCCAGCAGGGAAACCTACGAGCAGTACTTC. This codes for CASRETYEQYF.

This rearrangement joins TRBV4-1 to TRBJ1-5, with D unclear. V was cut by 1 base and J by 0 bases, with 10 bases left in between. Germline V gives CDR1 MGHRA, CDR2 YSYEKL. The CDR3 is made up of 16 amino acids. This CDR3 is CASSQGRRNSNQPQHF. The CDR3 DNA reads TGCGCCAGCAGCCAAGGTCGACGGAATAGCAATCAGCCCCAGCATTTT.

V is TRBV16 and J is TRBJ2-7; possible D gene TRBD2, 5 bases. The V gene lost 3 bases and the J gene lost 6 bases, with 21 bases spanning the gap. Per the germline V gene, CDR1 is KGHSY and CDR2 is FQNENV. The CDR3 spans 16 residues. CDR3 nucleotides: TGTGCCAGCAGCCAGGCGAGCCAGCGGTCCCACCTCGAGCAGTACTTC. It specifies CASSQASQRSHLEQYF.

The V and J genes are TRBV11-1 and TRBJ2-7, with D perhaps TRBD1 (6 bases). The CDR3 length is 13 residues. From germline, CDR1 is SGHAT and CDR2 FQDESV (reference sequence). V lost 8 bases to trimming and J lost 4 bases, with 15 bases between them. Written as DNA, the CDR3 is TGTGCCAGCGAAGGGGGAGTGAGGTACGAGCAGTACTTC. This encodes CASEGGVRYEQYF.

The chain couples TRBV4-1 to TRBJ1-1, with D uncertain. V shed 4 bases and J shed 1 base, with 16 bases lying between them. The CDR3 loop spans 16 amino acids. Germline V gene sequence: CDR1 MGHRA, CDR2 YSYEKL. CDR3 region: CASSLNVQTTNTEAFF. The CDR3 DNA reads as TGCGCCAGCAGCCTTAACGTACAGACTACGAACACTGAAGCTTTCTTT.

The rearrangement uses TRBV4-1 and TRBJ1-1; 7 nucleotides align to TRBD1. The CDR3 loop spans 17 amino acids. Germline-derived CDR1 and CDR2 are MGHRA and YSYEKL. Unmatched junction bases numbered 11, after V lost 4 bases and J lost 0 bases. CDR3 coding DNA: TGCGCCAGCAGCCGACAGGGCGTTGGGACGATGAACACTGAAGCTTTCTTT. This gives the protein CASSRQGVGTMNTEAFF.

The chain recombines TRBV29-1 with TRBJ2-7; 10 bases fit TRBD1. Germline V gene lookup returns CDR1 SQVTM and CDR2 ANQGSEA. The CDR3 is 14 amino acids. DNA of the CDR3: TGCAGTGTCGCACCGGGACAGGGGCCTTACGAGCAGTACTTC. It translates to CSVAPGQGPYEQYF.

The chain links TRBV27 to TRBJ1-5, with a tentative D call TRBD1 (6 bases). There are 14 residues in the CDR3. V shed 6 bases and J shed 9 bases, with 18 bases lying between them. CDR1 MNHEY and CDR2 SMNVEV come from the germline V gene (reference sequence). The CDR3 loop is CASSFMGASGPQHF. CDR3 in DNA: TGTGCCAGCAGCTTCATGGGGGCGAGTGGGCCCCAGCATTTT.

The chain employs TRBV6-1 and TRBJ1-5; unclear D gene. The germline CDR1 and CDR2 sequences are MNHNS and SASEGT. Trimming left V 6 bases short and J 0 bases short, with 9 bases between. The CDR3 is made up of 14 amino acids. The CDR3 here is CASRMDSSNQPQHF. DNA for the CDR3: TGTGCCAGCAGGATGGACTCTAGCAATCAGCCCCAGCATTTT.

The CDR3 DNA sequence: TGTGCCAGCAGTTTATTGGGGGGCGTGGGTGAAAAACTGTTTTTT. This sequence encodes CASSLLGGVGEKLFF. The V and J genes are TRBV27 and TRBJ1-4; possibly TRBD1 for D (6 bases). From germline, CDR1 is MNHEY and CDR2 SMNVEV (reference sequence). V lost 1 base to trimming and J lost 7 bases, with 13 bases between them. This CDR3 region has 15 residues.

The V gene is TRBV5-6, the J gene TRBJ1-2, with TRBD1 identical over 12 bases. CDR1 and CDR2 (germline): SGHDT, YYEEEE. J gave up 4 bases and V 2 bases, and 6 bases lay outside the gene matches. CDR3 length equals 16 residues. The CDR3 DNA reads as TGTGCCAGCAGCTTCGGTGGGACAGGGGGCCTCTATGGCTACACCTTC. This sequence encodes CASSFGGTGGLYGYTF.

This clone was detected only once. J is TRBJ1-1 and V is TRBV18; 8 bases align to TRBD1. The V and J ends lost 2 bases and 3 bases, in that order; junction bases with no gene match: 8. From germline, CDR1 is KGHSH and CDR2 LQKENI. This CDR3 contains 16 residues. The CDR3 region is CASSPMAGGGHTEAFF. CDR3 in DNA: TGTGCCAGCTCACCAATGGCAGGGGGCGGACACACTGAAGCTTTCTTT.

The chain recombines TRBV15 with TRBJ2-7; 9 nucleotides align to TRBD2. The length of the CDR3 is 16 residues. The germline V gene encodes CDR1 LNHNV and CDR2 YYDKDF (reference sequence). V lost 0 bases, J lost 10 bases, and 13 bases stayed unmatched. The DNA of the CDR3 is TGTGCCACCAGCAGAGATCGGGGGAGCGGGAGGATGGTTCAGTACTTC. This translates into CATSRDRGSGRMVQYF.

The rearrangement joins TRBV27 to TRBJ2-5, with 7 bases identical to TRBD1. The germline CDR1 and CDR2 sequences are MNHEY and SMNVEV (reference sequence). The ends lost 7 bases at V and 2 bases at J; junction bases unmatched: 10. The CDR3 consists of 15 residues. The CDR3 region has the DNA TGTGCCAGCAAAAATACACAGGGGCTACAAGAGACCCAGTACTTC. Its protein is CASKNTQGLQETQYF.

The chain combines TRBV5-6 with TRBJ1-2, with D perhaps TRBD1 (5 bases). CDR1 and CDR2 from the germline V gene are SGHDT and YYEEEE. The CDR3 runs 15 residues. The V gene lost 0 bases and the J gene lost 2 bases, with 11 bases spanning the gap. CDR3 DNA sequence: TGTGCCAGCAGCTTGGAAGGGACGGTGAACTATGGCTACACCTTC. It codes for CASSLEGTVNYGYTF.